The 21 T cell receptor beta chains reported below all come from one sample, sequenced in a study of control samples from healthy donors and cancer patients. Clones were read by immunoSEQ multiplex PCR, and TCRdb kept only the in-frame ones, dropping some. This table holds roughly 150,000 clones, roughly 92% found once. Sequencing input: blood. Receptors originate from a man aged 50 to 60 in good health.

The rearrangement joins TRBV5-8 to TRBJ2-1; no definite D call. In germline, CDR1 is SGHTS, CDR2 YDEGEE. This CDR3 region has 14 residues. V gave up 2 bases and J gave up 3 bases, with 9 bases separating them. CDR3 sequence: CASSFAVSYNEQFF. For the CDR3, the DNA is TGTGCCAGCAGCTTCGCTGTAAGCTACAATGAGCAGTTCTTC.

The chain is built from TRBV18 and TRBJ2-7, with D possibly matching TRBD2 (6 bases). The CDR3 length is 12 residues. The germline V and J ends were trimmed by 5 bases and 1 base, with 6 bases remaining between them. The germline V gene encodes CDR1 KGHSH and CDR2 LQKENI. CDR3: CASSGGSYEQYF. CDR3 in DNA: TGTGCCAGCTCAGGGGGGTCCTACGAGCAGTACTTC.

V usage is TRBV2 and J usage is TRBJ2-7; D possibly corresponds to TRBD1 (5 bases). The V end lost 5 bases, the J end lost 3 bases, and 8 bases lay between the germline ends. This CDR3 has 12 amino acids. Germline V CDR1 and CDR2: SNHLY, FYNNEI. The CDR3 DNA sequence: TGTGCCAGCAGTAAGACAGTCTACGAGCAGTACTTC. Encoded protein: CASSKTVYEQYF. Using reference TRBV2 and TRBJ2-7 for the parts outside the CDR3, the full variable domain is EPEVTQTPSHQVTQMGQEVILRCVPISNHLYFYWYRQILGQKVEFLVSFYNNEISEKSEIFDDQFSVERPDGSNFTLKIRSTKLEDSAMYFCASSKTVYEQYFGPGTRLTVT.

V gene TRBV5-1 combines with J gene TRBJ2-2, with 15 bases lining up with TRBD2. V lost 6 bases, J lost 7 bases, and 7 bases stayed unmatched. Looked up from germline, CDR1 is SGHRS and CDR2 is YFSETQ. The CDR3 has 16 amino acids. The CDR3 DNA reads TGCGCCAGCACTGGACTAGCGGGAGGGCGCGTCGGGGAGCTGTTTTTT. Amino acids: CASTGLAGGRVGELFF.

The V and J genes are TRBV7-9 and TRBJ2-1; D not certain. Looked up from germline, CDR1 is SEHNR and CDR2 is FQNEAQ (reference sequence). The ends were cut back, 1 base at V and 0 bases at J, with 4 bases in the middle. The CDR3 extends over 14 amino acids. CDR3 protein: CASSLESSYNEQFF. In nucleotides, the CDR3 is TGTGCCAGCAGCTTAGAGAGCTCCTACAATGAGCAGTTCTTC.

The chain employs TRBV9 and TRBJ2-7; tentative D call: TRBD2 (6 bases). Trimming took 0 bases from V and 2 from J, leaving 12 bases between them. Germline CDR1 SGDLS, CDR2 YYNGEE. CDR3 length equals 15 residues. The CDR3 reads CASSVGDFGPYEQYF. CDR3 nucleotide sequence: TGTGCCAGCAGCGTAGGGGACTTCGGGCCCTACGAGCAGTACTTC.

This chain uses TRBV5-1 with TRBJ2-1, with 9 bases lining up with TRBD2. Trimming removed 0 bases from V and 13 bases from J; junction bases left unmatched: 14. Germline V gene data show CDR1 as SGHRS and CDR2 as YFSETQ. This CDR3 is 16 amino acids long. In DNA, the CDR3 is TGCGCCAGCAGCTTGGTTGGGACTAGCCAGACTCCCGGCCAGTTCTTC. Translated, it gives CASSLVGTSQTPGQFF.

This rearrangement joins TRBV23-1 to TRBJ2-5, with TRBD2 matching 9 bases. TRBV23-1 is treated as an ORF (open reading frame) with a function not yet certain. The length of the CDR3 is 16 residues. V lost 3 bases, J lost 6 bases, and 11 bases stayed unmatched. The CDR3 region is CASSQDPSGMGKTQYF. The CDR3 region has the DNA TGCGCCAGCAGTCAGGATCCTAGCGGGATGGGGAAGACCCAGTACTTC.

The CDR3 is CASTGQGARGYTF. CDR3 nucleotides: TGTGCCAGCACCGGACAGGGGGCCCGAGGCTACACCTTC. This chain links TRBV6-6 with TRBJ1-2; 11 bases match TRBD1. In germline, CDR1 is MNHNY, CDR2 SVGAGI (reference sequence). With 7 bases clipped from V and 8 bases from J, the junction kept 6 bases outside the gene matches. The CDR3 is made up of 13 amino acids.

CDR3 sequence reads: CASSRLSPGNTIYF. The CDR3 DNA reads TGTGCCAGCAGTAGACTGAGCCCTGGAAACACCATATATTTT. The chain carries TRBV2 and TRBJ1-3; D not resolved. Germline V gene lookup returns CDR1 SNHLY and CDR2 FYNNEI. V was pared by 5 bases and J by 2 bases, with 10 bases between. The CDR3 length is 14 residues.

The V call is TRBV3-1 (or the pseudogene TRBV3-2), the J call TRBJ2-1; perhaps TRBD2 as D (5 bases). CDR3 size: 13 residues. The germline V and J ends were trimmed by 9 bases and 4 bases, with 13 bases remaining between them. Germline values: CDR1 LGHDT, CDR2 YNNKEL (reference sequence). The CDR3, as DNA: TGTGCCAGTAACTTCCGGGGTTACAATGAGCAGTTCTTC. As protein: CASNFRGYNEQFF.

The genes are TRBV30 and TRBJ1-3; D is unclear. The CDR3 has 14 amino acids. Per the germline V gene, CDR1 is GTSNPN and CDR2 is SVGIG (reference sequence). Trimming removed 4 bases from V and 4 bases from J, with 14 bases in between. Written as DNA, the CDR3 is TGTGCCTGGAATTGGAAGGGCTCCGGAAACACCATATATTTT. Translation: CAWNWKGSGNTIYF.

The CDR3 spells CATSETSGLSGANVLTF. Here the CDR3 DNA reads TGTGCCACCAGTGAGACTAGCGGGCTTTCTGGGGCCAACGTCCTGACTTTC. The V gene is TRBV24-1, the J gene TRBJ2-6; 10 nucleotides agree with TRBD2. CDR3 length equals 17 residues. V lost 4 bases, J lost 1 base, and 3 bases stayed unmatched. Germline CDR1 reads KGHDR; CDR2 reads SFDVKD.

Notes on this clone: A junction boundary mismatches the germline segment, possibly from a read error. The CDR3 sequence is CASSQDRRGPVNF. Here the CDR3 DNA reads TGTGCCAGCAGCCAAGATAGGCGGGGACCCGTGAACTTC. The chain employs TRBV3-1 (or the pseudogene TRBV3-2) and TRBJ2-4; possibly TRBD2 for D (6 bases). The CDR3 covers 13 residues. Germline CDR1 and CDR2: LGHDT and YNNKEL (reference sequence).

V usage is TRBV9 and J usage is TRBJ2-5, with TRBD2 matching 9 bases. V lost 4 bases, J lost 4 bases, and 11 bases stayed unmatched. CDR3 length: 16 amino acids. Germline V CDR1 and CDR2: SGDLS, YYNGEE. CDR3 sequence reads: CASSTPFAGGRETQYF. CDR3 nucleotides: TGTGCCAGCAGCACCCCCTTTGCGGGAGGGAGAGAGACCCAGTACTTC.

This chain connects TRBV6-5 to TRBJ1-6, with D possibly being TRBD1 (5 bases). Trimming pared 7 bases from V and 7 bases from J, leaving 11 bases between. The germline V gene has CDR1 MNHEY and CDR2 SVGAGI. The CDR3 is 13 residues long. CDR3 loop: CASTRQLNSPLHF. CDR3 in DNA: TGTGCCAGCACCCGACAGCTAAATTCACCCCTCCACTTT.

The rearrangement joins TRBV28 to TRBJ1-1; 7 bases are a match to TRBD1. V was clipped by 6 bases and J by 4 bases; unmatched bases: 20. Germline V gene sequence: CDR1 MDHEN, CDR2 SYDVKM. CDR3 size: 18 residues. The CDR3 loop is CASRPSPGTARWGTEAFF. CDR3 sequence (DNA): TGTGCCAGCAGGCCGAGTCCCGGGACAGCCCGCTGGGGCACTGAAGCTTTCTTT. Variable domain in full (rest from reference TRBV28 and TRBJ1-1): DVKVTQSSRYLVKRTGEKVFLECVQDMDHENMFWYRQDPGLGLRLIYFSYDVKMKEKGDIPEGYSVSREKKERFSLILESASTNQTSMYLCASRPSPGTARWGTEAFFGQGTRLTVV.

The rearrangement links TRBV2 to TRBJ1-2, with no clear D. Looked up from germline, CDR1 is SNHLY and CDR2 is FYNNEI. The ends were cut back, 2 bases at V and 4 bases at J, with 5 bases in the middle. This CDR3 spans 12 amino acids. This CDR3 reads CASSETAYGYTF. CDR3 nucleotides: TGTGCCAGCAGTGAAACGGCCTATGGCTACACCTTC.

The chain combines TRBV28 with TRBJ1-2, with D perhaps TRBD1 (5 bases). Germline CDR1 reads MDHEN; CDR2 reads SYDVKM. The V end lost 7 bases, the J end lost 4 bases, and 13 bases lay between the germline ends. This CDR3 spans 13 amino acids. CDR3 nucleotide sequence: TGTGCCAGCACACTCCGGGGCCTCTATGGCTACACCTTC. Its protein is CASTLRGLYGYTF.

J is TRBJ1-4 and V is TRBV4-1; no firm D call. Trimming took off 1 base at V and 7 bases at J, with 7 bases between the two ends. The CDR3 has 13 residues. Germline CDR1 MGHRA, CDR2 YSYEKL. The CDR3 here is CASSQVLFEKLFF. Here the CDR3 DNA reads TGCGCCAGCAGCCAAGTCTTGTTTGAAAAACTGTTTTTT.

This clone was observed a single time. This chain connects TRBV2 to TRBJ1-2, with TRBD1 matching 7 bases. The CDR3 runs to 14 residues. Losses at the gene ends were 5 bases for V and 3 bases for J; bases not matched to a gene: 6. The germline V gene has CDR1 SNHLY and CDR2 FYNNEI. The CDR3 region is CASSRQGMDYGYTF. CDR3 DNA: TGTGCCAGCAGTCGACAGGGAATGGACTATGGCTACACCTTC.